The clone carrying this TCR beta chain has only one observation. The target antigen is unknown. This record belongs to a study of Ad26.COV2.S vaccination and SARS-CoV-2 variants. On the study more broadly: Donor had been placed in the Ad26.COV2.S arm of the COV1001 trial.

The protocol was immunoSEQ multiplex PCR, while the TCRdb copy is restricted to in-frame clones and leaves out a portion. Among 300,000 to 450,000 clones listed, 85% were seen once. Treatment given: around 19 received Ad26.COV2.S at low or high dose, single or two shots; about 5 received placebo; per-sample allocation not given. On day 63 after the first injection, vaccine and placebo recipients gave samples. This CDR3 has 12 residues. Germline V gives CDR1 MNHEY, CDR2 SVGAGI. V lost 4 bases to trimming and J lost 4 bases, with 7 bases between them. Regarding the study as a whole: Substantial breadth was reported for post-vaccination spike-specific CD8+ and CD4+ T cells. For non-spike TCRs, breadth in vaccine recipients resembled that in placebo recipients.

The sequencing used peripheral blood, collected in a trial of Ad26.COV2.S vaccine versus placebo. The chain uses TRBV6-5 and TRBJ1-2, with D possibly TRBD1 on 5 matching bases. This receptor was taken from a person between 18 and 65 years old who received the Ad26.COV2.S COVID-19 vaccine or a placebo. CDR3: CASSWDRYGYTF. The CDR3 nucleotides read TGTGCCAGCAGTTGGGACCGCTATGGCTACACCTTC.